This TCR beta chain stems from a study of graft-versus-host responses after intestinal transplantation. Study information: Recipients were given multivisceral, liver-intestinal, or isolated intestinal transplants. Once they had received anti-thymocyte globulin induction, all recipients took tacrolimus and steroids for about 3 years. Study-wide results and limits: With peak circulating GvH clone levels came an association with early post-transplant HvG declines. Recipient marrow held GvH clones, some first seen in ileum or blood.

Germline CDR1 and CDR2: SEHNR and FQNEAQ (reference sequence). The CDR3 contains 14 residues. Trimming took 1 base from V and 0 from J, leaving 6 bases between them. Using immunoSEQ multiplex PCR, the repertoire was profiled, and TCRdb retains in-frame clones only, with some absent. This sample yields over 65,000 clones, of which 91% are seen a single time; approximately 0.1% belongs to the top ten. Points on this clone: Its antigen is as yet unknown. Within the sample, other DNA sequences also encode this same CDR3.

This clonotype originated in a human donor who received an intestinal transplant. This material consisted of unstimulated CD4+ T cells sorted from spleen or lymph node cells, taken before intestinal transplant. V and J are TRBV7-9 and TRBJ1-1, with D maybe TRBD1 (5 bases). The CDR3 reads CASSLGQMNTEAFF. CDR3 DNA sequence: TGTGCCAGCAGCTTAGGACAGATGAACACTGAAGCTTTCTTT.